This note documents a single T cell receptor beta chain sequence. Its target is unknown. Sequence at one end of the junction differs from germline and may be a read error. The data were obtained in a study of tumor-infiltrating lymphocytes in primary liver carcinoma. Total RNA (about 500 ng) served as template for TCR beta cDNA synthesis primed by a constant-region primer. Sequencing libraries for TCR beta derived from three nested multiplex PCR rounds that used slightly modified ARM-PCR. Rounds one and two of PCR, each of 10 to 11 cycles, were primed with TRBV1-TRBV30 forward primers and a C-beta reverse primer. TCRdb passed the multiplex PCR reads through MiXCR, listing each CDR3 protein once. The top ten clones hold roughly 16% of a sample with about 35,000 distinct CDR3 sequences, 70% to 80% of them seen once. Scientists recovered RNA and DNA together from roughly 20-30 mg of unsorted bulk tissue. These patients lived with chronic HBV infection and had never been treated. Samples came from superior, inferior, lateral poles and tumor centre.

Study-wide results and limits: It was observed that only about 7.5-25% of the top clones appeared in every one of the five tumor regions.

CDR1 is SGHAT, CDR2 FQNNGV, per germline. The CDR3 has 13 residues. Sequenced material: liver tumor tissue from sampling region 4. Regarding subset: tumor region T4, right-lateral pole. This receptor was taken from a man aged 35-49 years with primary liver carcinoma and hepatitis B virus infection. The chain uses TRBV11-2 and TRBJ2-3; TRBD2 is a possible D gene (6 bases). The CDR3 here is CTSSSRRVDTQYF. The DNA of the CDR3 is TGTACCAGCAGCTCCCGGAGGGTCGATACACAGTATTTT.